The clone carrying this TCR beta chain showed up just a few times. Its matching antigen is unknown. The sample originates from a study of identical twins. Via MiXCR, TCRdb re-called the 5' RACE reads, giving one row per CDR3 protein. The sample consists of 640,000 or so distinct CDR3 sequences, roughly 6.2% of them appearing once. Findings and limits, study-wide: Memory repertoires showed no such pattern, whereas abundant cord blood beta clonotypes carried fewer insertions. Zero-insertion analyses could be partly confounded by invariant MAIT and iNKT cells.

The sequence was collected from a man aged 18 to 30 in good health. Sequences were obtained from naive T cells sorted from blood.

DNA for the CDR3: TGTGCCAGCAGCTCGGGACAGGGAAAGCAGTTCTTC. It encodes CASSSGQGKQFF. The gene calls are TRBV12-3 or TRBV12-4 and TRBJ2-1; 9 nucleotides match TRBD1. V lost 6 bases to trimming and J lost 11 bases; unmatched junction nucleotides: 5. CDR3 length equals 12 residues.